Included here is one T cell receptor (beta chain) sequence, with context. Its antigen is unidentified. This record comes from a study of T cells in localized non-small cell lung cancer. Overall study findings and caveats: A raised T cell density in blood coincided with lengthier overall survival. When the top 100 tumor clones were examined, a median approximately 54 of them also appeared in the adjacent lung, which was paired and uninvolved. As only one tumor region underwent sequencing, heterogeneity remains possible. Uninvolved adjacent lung, not tumor, had the highest T cell clonality.

CDR1 is DFQATT, CDR2 SNEGSKA, per germline (reference sequence). Trimming removed 6 bases at V and 4 bases at J, with 9 bases between. The length of the CDR3 is 11 residues. TCRdb's copy holds only in-frame clones and misses some; the assay was immunoSEQ multiplex PCR. The profile shows around 15,000 clones, approximately 89% of them singletons. The clonotype was recovered from a male donor at least 60 years old with stage II lung adenocarcinoma. This rearrangement joins TRBV20-1 to TRBJ1-2; D remains unclear. Sequenced material: peripheral blood mononuclear cells, taken before any cancer treatment. The CDR3 sequence: CSAQPGYGYTF. The DNA for the CDR3 is TGCAGTGCCCAGCCGGGCTATGGCTACACCTTC.